This TCR beta chain came from a study of blood T cell repertoires in COVID-19. This CDR3 comprises 16 residues. The V end lost 4 bases, the J end lost 0 bases, and 10 bases lay between the germline ends. Per the germline V gene, CDR1 is LGHNA and CDR2 is YSLEER. Per the original methods: Reference gene primer amplification gave nucleated cell count estimates. Method: immunoSEQ multiplex PCR; TCRdb's copy keeps in-frame clones and lacks some. V and J calls and clone size are copied from that table; D and trimming were computed from the DNA. Of fewer than 200,000 clones listed, about 83% were seen once; the top ten hold roughly 8%.

The rearrangement links TRBV4-3 to TRBJ1-6, with unresolved D. The receptor was isolated from a man between 40 and 49 years old who had recovered from COVID-19. Specimen: peripheral blood. CDR3 in amino acids: CASSPSWSSYNSPLHF. In nucleotides, the CDR3 is TGCGCCAGCAGCCCTTCCTGGAGCTCCTATAATTCACCCCTCCACTTT.